The next 10 T cell receptor beta chains were all read from a single sample in a study of OX40 agonist ivuxolimab in advanced cancers. TCRdb's table, derived via immunoSEQ multiplex PCR, lists solely in-frame clones and lacks some. The table lists around 60,000 clones, more than 75% of them singletons. The sample here was CD4+ or CD8+ T cells sorted from blood, taken in a trial of the OX40 agonist ivuxolimab. The receptors stem from an adult with an advanced solid tumor such as melanoma, head and neck, liver or kidney cancer.

The chain joins TRBV7-3 to TRBJ1-5; D gene ambiguous. There are 20 residues in the CDR3. V lost 5 bases and J lost 0, with 26 bases in between. Germline V gene sequence: CDR1 SGHTA, CDR2 FQGTGA. CDR3 residues: CASSLRPGPPREYSNQPQHF. CDR3 coding DNA: TGTGCCAGCAGCCTAAGACCGGGCCCCCCGAGGGAGTATAGCAATCAGCCCCAGCATTTT.

This clone was recorded once. V and J are TRBV5-1 and TRBJ2-5; TRBD2 is a possible D gene (5 bases). With 0 bases removed from V and 2 bases from J, the gap between germline ends came to 11 bases. Per the germline V gene, CDR1 is SGHRS and CDR2 is YFSETQ. The CDR3 covers 15 residues. The CDR3 protein is CASSLDIARQETQYF. The CDR3 bases are TGCGCCAGCAGCTTGGATATAGCGAGACAAGAGACCCAGTACTTC.

The chain joins TRBV6-5 to TRBJ1-5; no clear D. The V end lost 0 bases, the J end lost 0 bases, and 6 bases lay between the germline ends. The CDR3 contains 15 residues. Looked up from germline, CDR1 is MNHEY and CDR2 is SVGAGI. DNA for the CDR3: TGTGCCAGCAGTTACTCTCTCTATAGCAATCAGCCCCAGCATTTT. It encodes CASSYSLYSNQPQHF.

The chain is built from TRBV7-2 and TRBJ1-1; D might be TRBD1 (5 bases). Germline CDR1 reads SGHTA; CDR2 reads FQGNSA. The germline V and J ends were trimmed by 1 base and 2 bases, with 11 bases remaining between them. The length of the CDR3 is 15 residues. As DNA, the CDR3 is TGTGCCAGCAGCTTAGTCGCAGGGTTCAACACTGAAGCTTTCTTT. It encodes CASSLVAGFNTEAFF.

J is TRBJ1-2 and V is TRBV7-2; D is possibly TRBD1 (6 bases). Trimming pared 1 base from V and 8 bases from J, leaving 11 bases between. This CDR3 has 13 amino acids. Germline V gene data show CDR1 as SGHTA and CDR2 as FQGNSA. CDR3 loop: CASSLEQGRGYTF. CDR3 DNA sequence: TGTGCCAGCAGCTTAGAACAGGGACGAGGCTACACCTTC.

This sequence joins TRBV19 and TRBJ1-2, with D perhaps TRBD1 (5 bases). CDR3 length equals 16 residues. The V gene lost 9 bases and the J gene lost 4 bases, with 24 bases spanning the gap. Germline V gene lookup returns CDR1 LNHDA and CDR2 SQIVND (reference sequence). DNA for the CDR3: TGTGCCAGCAGAGGGACGGGCGGAACAGAAAGCTATGGCTACACCTTC. It is translated as CASRGTGGTESYGYTF.

This clone rates as medium-sized (0.01 to 0.1%). The rearrangement joins TRBV19 to TRBJ2-2, with 8 bases lining up with TRBD1. With V trimmed by 6 bases and J by 4 bases, 13 bases remained unmatched. Germline V gene data show CDR1 as LNHDA and CDR2 as SQIVND (reference sequence). The CDR3 runs to 17 residues. The CDR3 bases are TGTGCCAGTAGAGATCGGACAGGGCGGACGGGCACCGGGGAGCTGTTTTTT. Protein product: CASRDRTGRTGTGELFF. Using reference TRBV19 and TRBJ2-2 for the parts outside the CDR3, the full variable domain is DGGITQSPKYLFRKEGQNVTLSCEQNLNHDAMYWYRQDPGQGLRLIYYSQIVNDFQKGDIAEGYSVSREKKESFPLTVTSAQKNPTAFYLCASRDRTGRTGTGELFFGEGSRLTVL.

The J gene is TRBJ2-5, the V gene TRBV4-1, with D maybe TRBD2 (5 bases). There are 14 residues in the CDR3. V shed 4 bases and J shed 11 bases, with 20 bases lying between them. Germline loops: CDR1 MGHRA, CDR2 YSYEKL. CDR3 region: CASSPIARQVGQYF. The CDR3, as DNA: TGCGCCAGCAGCCCGATAGCGAGACAAGTCGGGCAGTACTTC.

The table lists this clone with a few counts. This sequence joins TRBV19 and TRBJ2-4; the D is unclear. Per the germline V gene, CDR1 is LNHDA and CDR2 is SQIVND (reference sequence). Trimming left V 4 bases short and J 5 bases short, with 3 bases between. This CDR3 has 11 amino acids. CDR3 bases: TGTGCCAGTAGTAACCAAAACATTCAGTACTTC. This encodes CASSNQNIQYF.

The genes are TRBV18 and TRBJ2-1; D uncertain. V was clipped by 1 base and J by 10 bases, with 11 bases between them. The CDR3 has 13 amino acids. Germline V lookup: CDR1 KGHSH, CDR2 LQKENI. The CDR3 sequence: CASSPRFGIEQFF. In DNA, the CDR3 is TGTGCCAGCTCACCACGGTTTGGCATCGAGCAGTTCTTC.